This T cell receptor beta chain was documented in a study of Graves' ophthalmopathy and Graves' hyperthyroidism. V gave up 6 bases and J gave up 7 bases, with 18 bases separating them. Germline V gives CDR1 MNHNS, CDR2 SASEGT. The CDR3 runs to 14 residues. This clonotype was counted many times. Its target is not known. Ophthalmopathic donors had moderate-to-severe activity, CAS ≥3 and NOSPECS ≥4, with disease that had lasted under 3 months. Patients with other autoimmune diseases, uncontrolled infections, pregnancy or lactation were excluded. The authors used Ficoll-Paque density gradient centrifugation to separate PBMCs. The input was around 9 ml of fresh peripheral blood. Amplifying from RNA transcripts, the study obtained TCR beta CDR3 regions. The first-round RT-PCR employed HTBI primers together with the Qiagen OneStep RT-PCR kit. A multiplex PCR was then performed as the second round. TCRdb called the multiplex PCR reads again in MiXCR, with one record for every CDR3 protein. The table records around 340,000 distinct CDR3 sequences, about 17% of them present only once.

Study-wide results and limits: Among expanded thyroid clonotypes above 0.001 frequency, most also occurred in blood.

The sample consisted of peripheral blood. This TCR derives from an adult man with Graves' ophthalmopathy. The chain combines TRBV6-1 with TRBJ2-5; D might be TRBD1 or TRBD2, each matching 5 bases. CDR3 sequence (DNA): TGTGCCAGCAGGACCCCAGGGAGCGAGGGGACCCAGTACTTC. Residues: CASRTPGSEGTQYF.